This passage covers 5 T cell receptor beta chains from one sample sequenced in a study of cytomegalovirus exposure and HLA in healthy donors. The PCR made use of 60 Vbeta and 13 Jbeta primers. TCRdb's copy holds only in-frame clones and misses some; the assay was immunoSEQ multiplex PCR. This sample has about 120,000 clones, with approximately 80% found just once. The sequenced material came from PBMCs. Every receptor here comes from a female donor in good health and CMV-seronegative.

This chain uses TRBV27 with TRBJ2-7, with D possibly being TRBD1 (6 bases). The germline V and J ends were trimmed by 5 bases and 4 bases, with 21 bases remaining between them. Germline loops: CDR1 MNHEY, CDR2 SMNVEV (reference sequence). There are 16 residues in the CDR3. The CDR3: CASSPNFDRSAYEQYF. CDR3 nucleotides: TGTGCCAGCAGTCCAAATTTTGACAGGAGCGCATACGAGCAGTACTTC.

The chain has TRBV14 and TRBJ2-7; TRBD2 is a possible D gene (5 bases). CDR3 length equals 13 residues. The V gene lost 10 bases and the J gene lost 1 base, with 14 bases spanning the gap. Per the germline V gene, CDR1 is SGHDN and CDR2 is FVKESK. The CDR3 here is CATSGRGSYEQYF. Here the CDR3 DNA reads TGTGCCACCTCCGGACGGGGTTCCTACGAGCAGTACTTC.

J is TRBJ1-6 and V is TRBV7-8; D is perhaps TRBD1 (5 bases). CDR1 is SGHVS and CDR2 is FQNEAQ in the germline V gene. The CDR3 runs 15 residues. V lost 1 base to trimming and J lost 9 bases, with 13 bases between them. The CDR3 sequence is CASSLGGGGSSPLHF. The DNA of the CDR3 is TGTGCCAGCAGCTTAGGGGGGGGTGGGAGTTCACCCCTCCACTTT.

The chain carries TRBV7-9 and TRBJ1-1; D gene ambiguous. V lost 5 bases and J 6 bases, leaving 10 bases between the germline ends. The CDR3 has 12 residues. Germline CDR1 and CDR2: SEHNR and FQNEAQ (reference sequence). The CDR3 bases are TGTGCCAGCAGCGCGGACTTCTCTGAAGCTTTCTTT. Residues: CASSADFSEAFF. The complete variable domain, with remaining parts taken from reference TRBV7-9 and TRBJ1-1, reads DTGVSQNPRHKITKRGQNVTFRCDPISEHNRLYWYRQTLGQGPEFLTYFQNEAQLEKSRLLSDRFSAERPKGSFSTLEIQRTEQGDSAMYLCASSADFSEAFFGQGTRLTVV.

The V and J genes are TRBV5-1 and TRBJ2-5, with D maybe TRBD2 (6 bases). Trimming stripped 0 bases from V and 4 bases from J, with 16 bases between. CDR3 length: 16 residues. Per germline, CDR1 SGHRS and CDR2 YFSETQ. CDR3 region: CASSLGTITAGETQYF. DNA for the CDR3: TGCGCCAGCAGCTTGGGAACAATTACAGCGGGAGAGACCCAGTACTTC.